A single sample gave rise to the 5 T cell receptor beta chains below, sequenced in a study of blood T cell repertoires in COVID-19. Sequencing used immunoSEQ multiplex PCR; TCRdb keeps in-frame clones, though not all of them. The sample consists of 140,000 or so clones, approximately 90% of them appearing once. The sequenced sample consisted of peripheral blood. The receptors derive from a human donor with COVID-19, enrolled during active disease. The donor label of this sample is uncertain.

The V call is TRBV29-1, the J call TRBJ2-7; D is ambiguous. The CDR3 is 11 residues long. The germline V and J ends were trimmed by 7 bases and 4 bases, with 11 bases remaining between them. CDR1 and CDR2 from the germline V gene are SQVTM and ANQGSEA. The CDR3 DNA reads TGCAGCGCCACCGACTCGTACGAGCAGTACTTC. Amino acids: CSATDSYEQYF.

The V and J genes are TRBV5-1 and TRBJ2-2; a possible D gene is TRBD2 (5 bases). V was cut by 0 bases and J by 7 bases, with 7 bases left in between. The CDR3 extends over 13 amino acids. CDR1 is SGHRS, CDR2 YFSETQ, per germline. The CDR3 DNA reads as TGCGCCAGCAGCTTGGATGAGGGCGGGGAGCTGTTTTTT. Amino acids: CASSLDEGGELFF.

The chain has TRBV7-9 and TRBJ2-5; perhaps TRBD1 as D (5 bases). The CDR3 covers 14 residues. Germline assignment: CDR1 SEHNR and CDR2 FQNEAQ (reference sequence). V lost 2 bases, J lost 5 bases, and 12 bases lay in between. In DNA form, the CDR3 reads TGTGCCAGCAGCTTAAATCAGGGTGGGGAGACCCAGTACTTC. Amino acid sequence: CASSLNQGGETQYF.

The chain recombines TRBV19 with TRBJ2-7; 7 positions match TRBD1. The CDR3 contains 14 residues. Per germline, CDR1 LNHDA and CDR2 SQIVND (reference sequence). J lost 2 bases, V lost 3 bases, and 4 bases had no gene match. The CDR3 sequence is CASSISQGAYEQYF. As DNA, the CDR3 is TGTGCCAGTAGTATTAGTCAGGGGGCCTACGAGCAGTACTTC.

J is TRBJ1-1 and V is TRBV6-7, with 9 bases lining up with TRBD1. TRBV6-7 is an ORF for which the function is uncertain. The CDR3 spans 18 residues. V lost 1 base, J lost 1 base, and 10 bases stayed unmatched. The CDR3 sequence is CASSYCNRGLIWNTEAFF. In nucleotides, the CDR3 is TGTGCCAGCAGTTACTGCAACAGGGGGCTTATATGGAACACTGAAGCTTTCTTT.